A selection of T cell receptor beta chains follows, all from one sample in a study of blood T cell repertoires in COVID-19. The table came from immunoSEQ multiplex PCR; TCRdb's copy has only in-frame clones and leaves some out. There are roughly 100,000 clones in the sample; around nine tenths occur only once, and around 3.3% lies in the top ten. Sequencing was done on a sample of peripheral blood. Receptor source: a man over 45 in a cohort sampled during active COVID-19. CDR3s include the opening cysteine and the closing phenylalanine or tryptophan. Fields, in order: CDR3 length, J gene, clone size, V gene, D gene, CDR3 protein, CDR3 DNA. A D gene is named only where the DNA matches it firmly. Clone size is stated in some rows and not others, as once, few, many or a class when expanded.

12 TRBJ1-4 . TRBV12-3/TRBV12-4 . CASSLVQGKLFF TGTGCCAGCAGTTTAGTCCAGGGAAAACTGTTTTTT
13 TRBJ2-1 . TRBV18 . CASSPMLLNEQFF TGTGCCAGCTCACCGATGTTACTCAATGAGCAGTTCTTC
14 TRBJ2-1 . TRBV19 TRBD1 CASSQGAAYNEQFF TGTGCCAGTAGCCAGGGGGCTGCCTACAATGAGCAGTTCTTC
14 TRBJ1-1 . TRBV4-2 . CASSQGSLGSEAFF TGTGCCAGCAGCCAAGGGTCGTTGGGCTCTGAAGCTTTCTTT
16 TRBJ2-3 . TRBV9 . CASRNSVGGPGDTQYF TGTGCCAGCAGGAATAGCGTGGGGGGGCCAGGAGATACGCAGTATTTT
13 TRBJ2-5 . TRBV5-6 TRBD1 CASSSSGGRDQYF TGTGCCAGCAGCTCCTCAGGGGGAAGGGACCAGTACTTC
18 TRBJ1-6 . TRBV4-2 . CASSQDRGGQLNNSPLHF TGTGCCAGCAGCCAAGATCGGGGAGGACAACTGAATAATTCACCCCTCCACTTT
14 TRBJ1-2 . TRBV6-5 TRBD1 CASSYSETGLGYTF TGTGCCAGCAGTTACTCGGAGACAGGGTTAGGCTACACCTTC
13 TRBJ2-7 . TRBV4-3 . CASSQDQGWEQYF TGCGCCAGCAGCCAAGATCAGGGATGGGAGCAGTACTTC
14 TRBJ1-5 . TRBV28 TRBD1 CATATGGEGQPQHF TGTGCCACCGCGACAGGGGGAGAGGGGCAGCCCCAGCATTTT
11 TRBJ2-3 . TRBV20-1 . CSAVGTDTQYF TGCAGTGCCGTAGGCACAGATACGCAGTATTTT
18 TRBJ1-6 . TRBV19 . CASSIDSVGSSYNSPLHF TGTGCCAGTAGTATAGATTCCGTGGGGAGCTCCTATAATTCACCCCTCCACTTT
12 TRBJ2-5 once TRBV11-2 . CASSPGQETQYF TGTGCCAGCAGCCCAGGGCAGGAGACCCAGTACTTC
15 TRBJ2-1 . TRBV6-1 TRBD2 CASSEGTSGFNEQFF TGTGCCAGCAGTGAAGGGACTAGCGGTTTCAATGAGCAGTTCTTC
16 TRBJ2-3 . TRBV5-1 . CASSLGTSSSTDTQYF TGCGCCAGCAGCCTAGGGACTTCCTCTAGCACAGATACGCAGTATTTT
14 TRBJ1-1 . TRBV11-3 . CASSLGRANTEAFF TGTGCCAGCAGCTTAGGCCGAGCCAACACTGAAGCTTTCTTT
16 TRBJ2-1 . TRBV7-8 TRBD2 CASSSQAGGPNNEQFF TGTGCCAGCAGCTCCCAAGCGGGGGGGCCTAATAATGAGCAGTTCTTC
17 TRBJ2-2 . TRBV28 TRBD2 CASSFTPSGGATGELFF TGTGCCAGCAGTTTTACACCTAGCGGGGGGGCCACCGGGGAGCTGTTTTTT
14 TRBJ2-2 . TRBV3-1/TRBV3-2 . CASSGDRRLGELFF TGTGCCAGCAGCGGAGACAGGCGCCTAGGGGAGCTGTTTTTT
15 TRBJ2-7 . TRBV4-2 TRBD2 CASSQEGTSGYEQYF TGTGCCAGCAGCCAAGAAGGGACTAGCGGTTACGAGCAGTACTTC
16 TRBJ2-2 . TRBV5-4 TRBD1 CASSLGGTGATGELFF TGTGCCAGCAGCTTGGGGGGGACAGGGGCAACCGGGGAGCTGTTTTTT
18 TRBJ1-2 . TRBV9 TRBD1 CASSVGAKTGASNYGYTF TGTGCCAGCAGCGTAGGAGCAAAAACAGGGGCTTCGAACTATGGCTACACCTTC
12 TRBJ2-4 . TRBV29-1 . CSVVDTGNIQYF TGCAGCGTTGTGGACACAGGAAACATTCAGTACTTC